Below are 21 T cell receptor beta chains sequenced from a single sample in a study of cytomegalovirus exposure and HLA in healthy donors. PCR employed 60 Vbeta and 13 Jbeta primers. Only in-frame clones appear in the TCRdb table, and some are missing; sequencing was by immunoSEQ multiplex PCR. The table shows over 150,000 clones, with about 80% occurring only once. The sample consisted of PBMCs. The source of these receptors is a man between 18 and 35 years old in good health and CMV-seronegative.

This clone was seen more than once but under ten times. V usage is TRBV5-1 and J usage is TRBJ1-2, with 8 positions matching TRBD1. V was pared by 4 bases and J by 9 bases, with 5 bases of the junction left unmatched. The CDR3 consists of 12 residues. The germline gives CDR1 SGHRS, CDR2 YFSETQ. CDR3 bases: TGCGCCAGCAGCGCGGACAGGGATAGCTACACCTTC. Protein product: CASSADRDSYTF.

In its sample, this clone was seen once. CDR3 region: CSVETGGRYEQYF. As DNA, the CDR3 is TGCAGCGTTGAAACAGGGGGACGTTACGAGCAGTACTTC. This chain joins TRBV29-1 and TRBJ2-7; 8 bases line up with TRBD1. With V trimmed by 2 bases and J by 4 bases, 4 bases remained unmatched. Per the germline V gene, CDR1 is SQVTM and CDR2 is ANQGSEA. There are 13 residues in the CDR3.

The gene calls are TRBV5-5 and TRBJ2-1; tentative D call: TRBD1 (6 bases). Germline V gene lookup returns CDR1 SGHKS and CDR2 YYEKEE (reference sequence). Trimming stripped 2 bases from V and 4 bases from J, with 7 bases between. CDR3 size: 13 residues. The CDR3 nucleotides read TGTGCCAGCAGCTTTGGGACATACAATGAGCAGTTCTTC. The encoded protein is CASSFGTYNEQFF. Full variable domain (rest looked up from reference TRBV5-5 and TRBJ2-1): DAGVTQSPTHLIKTRGQQVTLRCSPISGHKSVSWYQQVLGQGPQFIFQYYEKEERGRGNFPDRFSARQFPNYSSELNVNALLLGDSALYLCASSFGTYNEQFFGPGTRLTVL.

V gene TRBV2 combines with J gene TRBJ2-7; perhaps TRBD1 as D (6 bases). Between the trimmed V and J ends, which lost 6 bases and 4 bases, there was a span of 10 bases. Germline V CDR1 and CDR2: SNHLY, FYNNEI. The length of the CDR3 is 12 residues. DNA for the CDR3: TGTGCCAGCAGAAAACAGGGTTACGAGCAGTACTTC. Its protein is CASRKQGYEQYF.

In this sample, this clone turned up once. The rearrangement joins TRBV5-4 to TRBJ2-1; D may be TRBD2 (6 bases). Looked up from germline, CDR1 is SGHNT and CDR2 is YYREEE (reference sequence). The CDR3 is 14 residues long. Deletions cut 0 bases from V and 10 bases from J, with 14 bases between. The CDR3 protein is CASSLEREASEQFF. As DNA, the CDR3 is TGTGCCAGCAGCTTGGAGAGGGAGGCAAGCGAGCAGTTCTTC.

The CDR3 DNA reads as TGCGCCAGCAGCTTGGTCCTTTCTTCGGGCACTGAAGCTTTCTTT. This translates into CASSLVLSSGTEAFF. This chain joins TRBV5-1 and TRBJ1-1; D remains ambiguous. The CDR3 totals 15 residues. Per the germline V gene, CDR1 is SGHRS and CDR2 is YFSETQ. V was shortened by 0 bases and J by 4 bases, with 13 bases between the two germline ends.

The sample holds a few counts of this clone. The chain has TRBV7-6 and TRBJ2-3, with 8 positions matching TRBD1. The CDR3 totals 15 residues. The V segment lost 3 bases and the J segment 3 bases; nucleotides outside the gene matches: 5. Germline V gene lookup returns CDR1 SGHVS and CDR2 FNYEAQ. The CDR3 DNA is TGTGCCAGCAGCTTGGGCAGGGGGCGGACAGATACGCAGTATTTT. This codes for CASSLGRGRTDTQYF.

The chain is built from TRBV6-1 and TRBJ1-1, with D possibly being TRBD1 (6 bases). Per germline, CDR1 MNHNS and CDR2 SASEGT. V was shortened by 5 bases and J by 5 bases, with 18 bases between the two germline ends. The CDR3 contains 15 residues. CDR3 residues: CASSPSGGLGTEAFF. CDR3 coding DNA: TGTGCCAGCAGTCCAAGCGGGGGGCTTGGGACTGAAGCTTTCTTT.

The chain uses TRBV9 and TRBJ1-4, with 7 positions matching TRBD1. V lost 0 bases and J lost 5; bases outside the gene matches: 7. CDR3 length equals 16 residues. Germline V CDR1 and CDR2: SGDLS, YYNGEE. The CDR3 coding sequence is TGTGCCAGCAGCGTAGGCCGGGAGGGGGCGAATGAAAAACTGTTTTTT. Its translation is CASSVGREGANEKLFF.

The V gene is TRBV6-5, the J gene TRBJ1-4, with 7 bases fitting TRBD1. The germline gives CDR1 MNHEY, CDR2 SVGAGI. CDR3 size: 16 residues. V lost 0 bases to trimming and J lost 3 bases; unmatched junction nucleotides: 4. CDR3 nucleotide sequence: TGTGCCAGCAGTTACTCAGGGGGCAGTGCTAATGAAAAACTGTTTTTT. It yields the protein CASSYSGGSANEKLFF.

CDR3 sequence (DNA): TGCGCCAGCAGCCCGGGACAGACGTACTCTGGAAACACCATATATTTT. Residues: CASSPGQTYSGNTIYF. The V gene is TRBV5-1, the J gene TRBJ1-3; 7 bases are shared with TRBD1. Germline CDR1 SGHRS, CDR2 YFSETQ. The V and J ends lost 4 bases and 0 bases, in that order; junction bases with no gene match: 7. The CDR3 has 16 amino acids.

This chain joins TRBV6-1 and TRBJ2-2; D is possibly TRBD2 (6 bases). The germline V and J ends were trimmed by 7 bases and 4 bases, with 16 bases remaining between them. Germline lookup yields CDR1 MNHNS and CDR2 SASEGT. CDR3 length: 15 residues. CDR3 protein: CASIRAGVGTGELFF. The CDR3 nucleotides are TGTGCCAGCATTCGAGCGGGCGTCGGCACCGGGGAGCTGTTTTTT.

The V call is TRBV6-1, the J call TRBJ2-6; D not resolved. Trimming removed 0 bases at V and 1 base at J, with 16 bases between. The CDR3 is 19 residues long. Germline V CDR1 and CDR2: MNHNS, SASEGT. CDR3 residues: CASSEAQFIVLSGANVLTF. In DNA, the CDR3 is TGTGCCAGCAGTGAAGCGCAATTTATAGTGCTTTCTGGGGCCAACGTCCTGACTTTC.

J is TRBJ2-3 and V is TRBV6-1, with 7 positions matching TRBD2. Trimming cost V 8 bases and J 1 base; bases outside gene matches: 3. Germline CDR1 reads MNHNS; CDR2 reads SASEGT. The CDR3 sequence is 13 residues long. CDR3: CASVAGGTDTQYF. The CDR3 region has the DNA TGTGCCAGCGTCGCGGGGGGCACAGATACGCAGTATTTT.

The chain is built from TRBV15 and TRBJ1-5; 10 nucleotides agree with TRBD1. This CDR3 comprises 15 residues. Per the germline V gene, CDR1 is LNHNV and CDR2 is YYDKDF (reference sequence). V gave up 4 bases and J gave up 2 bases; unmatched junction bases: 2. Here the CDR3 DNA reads TGTGCCACCAGCACCGGACAGGGGGGCAATCAGCCCCAGCATTTT. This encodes CATSTGQGGNQPQHF.

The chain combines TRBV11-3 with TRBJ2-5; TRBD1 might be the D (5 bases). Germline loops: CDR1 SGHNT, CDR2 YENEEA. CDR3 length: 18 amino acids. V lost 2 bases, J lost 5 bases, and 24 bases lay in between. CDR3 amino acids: CASSLSPMAGSIRETQYF. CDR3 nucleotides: TGTGCCAGCAGCTTATCACCCATGGCAGGGTCAATACGGGAGACCCAGTACTTC.

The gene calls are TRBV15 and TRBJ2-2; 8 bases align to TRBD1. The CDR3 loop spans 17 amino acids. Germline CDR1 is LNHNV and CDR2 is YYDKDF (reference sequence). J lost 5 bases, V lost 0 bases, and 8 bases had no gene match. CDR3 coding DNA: TGTGCCACCAGCAGAGAACGCAGCAGGGGGCGGACCGGGGAGCTGTTTTTT. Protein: CATSRERSRGRTGELFF.

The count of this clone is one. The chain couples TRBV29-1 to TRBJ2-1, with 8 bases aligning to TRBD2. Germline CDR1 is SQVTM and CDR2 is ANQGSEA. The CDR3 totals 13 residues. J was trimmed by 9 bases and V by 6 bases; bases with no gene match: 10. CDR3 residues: CSVPGLASVEQFF. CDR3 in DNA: TGCAGCGTCCCCGGACTAGCTAGCGTTGAGCAGTTCTTC.

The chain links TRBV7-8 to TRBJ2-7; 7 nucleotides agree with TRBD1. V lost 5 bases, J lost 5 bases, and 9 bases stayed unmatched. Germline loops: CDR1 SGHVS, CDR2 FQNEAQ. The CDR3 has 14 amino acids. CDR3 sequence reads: CASSLFGQANEQYF. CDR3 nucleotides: TGTGCCAGCAGCCTATTCGGACAGGCGAACGAGCAGTACTTC.

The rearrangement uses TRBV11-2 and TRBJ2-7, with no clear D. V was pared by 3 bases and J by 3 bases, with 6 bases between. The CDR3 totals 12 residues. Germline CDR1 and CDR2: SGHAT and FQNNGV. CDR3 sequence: CASSFNSYEQYF. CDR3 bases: TGTGCCAGCAGCTTTAACAGCTACGAGCAGTACTTC.

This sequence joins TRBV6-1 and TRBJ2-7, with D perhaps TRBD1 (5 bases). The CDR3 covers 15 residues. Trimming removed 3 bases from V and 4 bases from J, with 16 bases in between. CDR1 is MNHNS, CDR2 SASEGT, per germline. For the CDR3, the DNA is TGTGCCAGCAGTGACAGGGCCCCAATCACATACGAGCAGTACTTC. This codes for CASSDRAPITYEQYF.